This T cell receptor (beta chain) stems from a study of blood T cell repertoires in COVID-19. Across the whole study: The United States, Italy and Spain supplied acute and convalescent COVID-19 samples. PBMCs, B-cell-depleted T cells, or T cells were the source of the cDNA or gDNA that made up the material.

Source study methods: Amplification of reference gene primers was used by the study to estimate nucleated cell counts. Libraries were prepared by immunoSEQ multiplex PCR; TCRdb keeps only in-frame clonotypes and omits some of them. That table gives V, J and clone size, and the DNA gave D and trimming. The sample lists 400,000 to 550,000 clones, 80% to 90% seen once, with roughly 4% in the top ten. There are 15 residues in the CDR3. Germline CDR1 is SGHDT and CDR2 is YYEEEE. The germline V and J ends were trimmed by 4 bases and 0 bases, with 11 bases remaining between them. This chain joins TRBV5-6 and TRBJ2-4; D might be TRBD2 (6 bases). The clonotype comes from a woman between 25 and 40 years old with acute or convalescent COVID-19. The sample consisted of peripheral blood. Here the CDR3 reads CASSPVGGAKNIQYF. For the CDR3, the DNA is TGTGCCAGCAGCCCAGTCGGGGGAGCCAAAAACATTCAGTACTTC.